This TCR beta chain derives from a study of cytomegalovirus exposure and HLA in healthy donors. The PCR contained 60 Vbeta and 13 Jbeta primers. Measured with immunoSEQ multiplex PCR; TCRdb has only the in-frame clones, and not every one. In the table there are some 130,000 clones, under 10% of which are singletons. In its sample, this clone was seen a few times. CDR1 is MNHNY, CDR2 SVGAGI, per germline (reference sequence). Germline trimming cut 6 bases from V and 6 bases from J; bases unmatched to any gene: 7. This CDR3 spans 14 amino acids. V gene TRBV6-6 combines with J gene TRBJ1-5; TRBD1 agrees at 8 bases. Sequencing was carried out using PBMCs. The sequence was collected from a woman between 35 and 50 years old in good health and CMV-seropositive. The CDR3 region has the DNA TGTGCCAGCAGGGGACAGGAAGGTAGTCAGCCCCAGCATTTT. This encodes CASRGQEGSQPQHF.